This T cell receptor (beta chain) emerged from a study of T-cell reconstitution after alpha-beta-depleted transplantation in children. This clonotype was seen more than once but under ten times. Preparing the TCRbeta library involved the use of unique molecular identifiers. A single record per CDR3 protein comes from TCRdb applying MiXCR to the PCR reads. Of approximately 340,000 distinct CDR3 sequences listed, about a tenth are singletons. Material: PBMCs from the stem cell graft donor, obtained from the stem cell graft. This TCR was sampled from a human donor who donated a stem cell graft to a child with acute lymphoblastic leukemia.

As DNA, the CDR3 is TGCGCCAGCAGCTCTCCGAAACATAGGGCCTCGGGGTCACTCAGCGCAGATACGCAGTATTTT. Its protein is CASSSPKHRASGSLSADTQYF. The genes are TRBV5-1 and TRBJ2-3; D is possibly TRBD2 (5 bases). Trimming left V 3 bases short and J 4 bases short, with 33 bases between. The CDR3 extends over 21 amino acids. The germline gives CDR1 SGHRS, CDR2 YFSETQ.